This T cell receptor beta chain was sequenced during a study of beta chain features in type 1 diabetes. This clone was found a few times. Expressed TCRB transcripts got sequenced, as all isolated RNA was reverse transcribed. About 3.6 million reads on average were seen across naive, central memory and regulatory T cell samples. Generated by immunoSEQ multiplex PCR, the TCRdb table keeps only in-frame clones and is missing some. This sample yields under 200,000 clones, of which about 9.8% are seen a single time; less than 3% belongs to the top ten. The V gene lost 4 bases and the J gene lost 4 bases, with 9 bases spanning the gap. From germline, CDR1 is SGHRS and CDR2 YFSETQ. CDR3 size: 13 residues.

The gene calls are TRBV5-1 and TRBJ1-3, with TRBD1 as a possible D gene (5 bases). The sequence derives from a young woman in good health. Sequencing was performed on central memory CD4+ T cells from blood. Here the CDR3 DNA reads TGCGCCAGCAGCAGCAGGGAAGGAAACACCATATATTTT. Its translation: CASSSREGNTIYF.